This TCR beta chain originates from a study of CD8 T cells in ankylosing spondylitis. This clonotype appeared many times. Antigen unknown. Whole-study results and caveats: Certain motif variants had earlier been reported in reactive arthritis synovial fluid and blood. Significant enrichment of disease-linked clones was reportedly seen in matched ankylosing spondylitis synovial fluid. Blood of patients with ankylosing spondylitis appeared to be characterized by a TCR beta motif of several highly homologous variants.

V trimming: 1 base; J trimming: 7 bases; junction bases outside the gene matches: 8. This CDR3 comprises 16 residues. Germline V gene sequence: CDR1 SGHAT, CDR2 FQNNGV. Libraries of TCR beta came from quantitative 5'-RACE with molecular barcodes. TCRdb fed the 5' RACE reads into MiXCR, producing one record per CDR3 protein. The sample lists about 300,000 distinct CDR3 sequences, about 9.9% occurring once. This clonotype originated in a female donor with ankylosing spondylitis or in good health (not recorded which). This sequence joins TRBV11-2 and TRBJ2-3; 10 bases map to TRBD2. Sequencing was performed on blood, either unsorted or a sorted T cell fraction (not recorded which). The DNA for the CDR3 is TGTGCCAGCAGCTTAGTACTAGCGGGAACGATGAATACGCAGTATTTT. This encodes CASSLVLAGTMNTQYF. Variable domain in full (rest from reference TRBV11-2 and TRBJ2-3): EAGVAQSPRYKIIEKRQSVAFWCNPISGHATLYWYQQILGQGPKLLIQFQNNGVVDDSQLPKDRFSAERLKGVDSTLKIQPAKLEDSAVYLCASSLVLAGTMNTQYFGPGTRLTVL.